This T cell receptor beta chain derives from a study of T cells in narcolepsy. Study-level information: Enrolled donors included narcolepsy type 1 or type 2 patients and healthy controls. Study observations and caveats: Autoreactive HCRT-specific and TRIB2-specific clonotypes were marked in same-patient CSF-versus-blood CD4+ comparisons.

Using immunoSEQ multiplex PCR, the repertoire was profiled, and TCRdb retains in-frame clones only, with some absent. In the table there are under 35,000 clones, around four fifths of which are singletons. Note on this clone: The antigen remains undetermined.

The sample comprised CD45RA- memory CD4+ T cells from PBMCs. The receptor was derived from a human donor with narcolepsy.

The CDR3 DNA sequence: TGTGCCAGCTCACCCCGGGACGAAGCTTTCTTT. Translating gives CASSPRDEAFF. The chain employs TRBV18 and TRBJ1-1, with D perhaps matching TRBD1 (5 bases). From germline, CDR1 is KGHSH and CDR2 LQKENI. This CDR3 spans 11 amino acids. Deletions cut 3 bases from V and 8 bases from J, with 7 bases between.